This TCR beta chain emerged from a study of blood T cell repertoires in COVID-19. Germline CDR1 is SGHKS and CDR2 is YYEKEE (reference sequence). V was pared by 2 bases and J by 0 bases, with 5 bases between. There are 13 residues in the CDR3. Clones were read by immunoSEQ multiplex PCR, and TCRdb kept only the in-frame ones, dropping some. The profile shows approximately 120,000 clones, about 87% of them singletons. The chain uses TRBV5-5 and TRBJ1-2; D uncertain. The sample taken for sequencing was peripheral blood. This receptor was obtained from a woman aged 45 to 65 with acute or convalescent COVID-19. CDR3 in amino acids: CASSFAANYGYTF. The CDR3 region has the DNA TGTGCCAGCAGCTTCGCGGCTAACTATGGCTACACCTTC.